Below, one T cell receptor (beta chain) is given with its context. What it binds is unknown. The entry originates in a study of blood T cells in healthy people across ages. Study observations and caveats: Because donor CMV status was unknown, expanded clonotype changes were possibly confounded. Aged donors had fewer naive CD4+ cells and lower diversity than long-lived donors.

The CDR3 is 16 amino acids. CDR1 and CDR2 (germline): SEHNR, FQNEAQ (reference sequence). V gave up 5 bases and J gave up 4 bases, with 20 bases separating them. Healthy Russian Caucasian donors spanned ages about 6 to 95 years. The study isolated at least 6.5 million PBMCs from each sample. Through a sample-barcoded 5' primer and a J-beta primer mix, a second PCR was run for roughly 6 to 11 cycles. In TCRdb, the 5' RACE reads were re-called with MiXCR into one record per CDR3 protein. Of around 1.1 million distinct CDR3 sequences listed, about two fifths are singletons. The rearrangement uses TRBV7-9 and TRBJ1-2, with D possibly matching TRBD1 (6 bases). The sequence was obtained from a man between 18 and 35 years old in good health. The sequencing sample was made of blood. CDR3 sequence: CASSLDSSPAGYGYTF. CDR3 sequence (DNA): TGTGCCAGCAGCCTGGACAGTTCTCCTGCGGGCTATGGCTACACCTTC. The complete variable domain, with remaining parts taken from reference TRBV7-9 and TRBJ1-2, reads DTGVSQNPRHKITKRGQNVTFRCDPISEHNRLYWYRQTLGQGPEFLTYFQNEAQLEKSRLLSDRFSAERPKGSFSTLEIQRTEQGDSAMYLCASSLDSSPAGYGYTFGSGTRLTVV.